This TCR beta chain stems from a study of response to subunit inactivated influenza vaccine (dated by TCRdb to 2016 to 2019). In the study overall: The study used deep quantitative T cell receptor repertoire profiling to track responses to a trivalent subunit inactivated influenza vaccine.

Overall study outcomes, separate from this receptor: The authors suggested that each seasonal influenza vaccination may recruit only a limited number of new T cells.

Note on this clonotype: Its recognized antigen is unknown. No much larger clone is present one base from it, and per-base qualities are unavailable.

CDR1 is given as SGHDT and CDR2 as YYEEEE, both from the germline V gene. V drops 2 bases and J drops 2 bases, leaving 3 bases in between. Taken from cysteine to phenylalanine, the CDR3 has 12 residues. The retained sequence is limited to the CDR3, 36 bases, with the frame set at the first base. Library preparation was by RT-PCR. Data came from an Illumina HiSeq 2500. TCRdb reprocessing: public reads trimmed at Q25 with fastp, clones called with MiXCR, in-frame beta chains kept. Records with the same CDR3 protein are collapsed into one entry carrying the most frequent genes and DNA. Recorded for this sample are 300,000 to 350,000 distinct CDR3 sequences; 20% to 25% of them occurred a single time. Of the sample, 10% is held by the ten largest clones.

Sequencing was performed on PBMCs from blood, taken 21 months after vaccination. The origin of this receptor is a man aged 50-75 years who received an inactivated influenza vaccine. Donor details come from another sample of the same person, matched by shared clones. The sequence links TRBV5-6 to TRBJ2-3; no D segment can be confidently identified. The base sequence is TGTGCCAGCAGCTTCGCCACAGATACGCAGTATTTT. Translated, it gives CASSFATDTQYF.